Described below is a single T cell receptor beta chain sequence and its context. Its antigen is not identified. The sample comes from a study of shared clonotypes between healthy human individuals. Study summary: CD4 naive cells filled three plates per donor, CD4 memory three, CD8 naive two and CD8 memory one. General observations from the study: Larger richness was generally estimated for naive than memory subsets.

Replicate PCRs run on sorted subsets employed around 200 ng DNA, roughly 30,000 T cell genomes. Authors' processing steps: In the immunoSEQ data, sequences were junction-only and lacked quality scores, so filtering differed. The protocol was immunoSEQ multiplex PCR, while the TCRdb copy is restricted to in-frame clones and leaves out a portion. That table furnishes V, J and clone size, whereas the DNA furnished D and trimming. The sample carries 1 million to 1.3 million clones, approximately 80% recorded once. The V gene's germline CDR1 is GTSNPN and CDR2 SVGIG (reference sequence). The CDR3 sequence is 14 residues long. V lost 5 bases, J lost 1 base, and 15 bases lay in between.

The chain joins TRBV30 to TRBJ2-7; D is ambiguous. The sample taken for sequencing was memory CD4+ T cells from PBMCs. Subset specified: CD45RA-negative fraction. The receptor was derived from a man in his late teens or twenties in good health. Some clones in this sample may be carry-over from other donors' samples. For the CDR3, the DNA is TGTGCCTGGGATAAGAGGCCCGTATCCTACGAGCAGTACTTC. Residues: CAWDKRPVSYEQYF.